This TCR beta chain stems from a study of CD4+ T cells in melanoma. The study, taken as a whole, reports: In melanoma, neoantigen-specific CD4+ T cells reportedly differed in differentiation state.

The protocol was immunoSEQ multiplex PCR, while the TCRdb copy is restricted to in-frame clones and leaves out a portion. The sample has about 13,000 clones; about 80% are singletons. The CDR3 has 13 residues. V trimming: 2 bases; J trimming: 6 bases; junction bases outside the gene matches: 0. In germline, CDR1 is SEHNR, CDR2 FQNEAQ (reference sequence). Concerning this clone: Its antigen is unidentified.

V usage is TRBV7-9 and J usage is TRBJ2-2, with 7 positions matching TRBD2. This receptor was taken from a human donor with melanoma. Sequencing was carried out using cells from a culture (not recorded whether cultured in vitro). The CDR3 loop is CASSLLAAGELFF. The CDR3 region has the DNA TGTGCCAGCAGCTTACTAGCGGCCGGGGAGCTGTTTTTT.